This TCR beta chain was observed in a study of T cells after posttransplantation cyclophosphamide. Points from the study as a whole: TRB clonality was highly associated with recipient CMV seropositivity and reactivation.

TCRdb's table, derived via immunoSEQ multiplex PCR, lists solely in-frame clones and lacks some. There are roughly 3,800 clones in the sample; approximately 69% occur only once, and approximately 44% lies in the top ten. A marrow graft followed busulfan-fludarabine conditioning, with cyclophosphamide on days +3 and +4. Germline CDR1 LNHNV, CDR2 YYDKDF (reference sequence). Germline trimming cut 5 bases from V and 5 bases from J; bases unmatched to any gene: 11. The CDR3 contains 15 residues. On this clone: Its antigen is currently unknown.

The material sequenced was CD8+ T cells sorted from PBMCs, taken 1,000 to 1,200 days after allogeneic stem cell transplant with posttransplant cyclophosphamide. The rearrangement links TRBV15 to TRBJ2-7; 8 nucleotides match TRBD1. This sequence was found in a female patient aged 40 to 50 who received an allogeneic stem cell transplant from a related donor, was CMV-positive, and had no GVHD. Some of the T cells may derive from the graft donor. CDR3 DNA sequence: TGTGCCACCAGCCATCCCCCGACAGGGGTGAACGAGCAGTACTTC. Residues: CATSHPPTGVNEQYF.